A single TCR beta chain is shown here with its context. The antigen it recognizes is unknown. Per-base qualities were not stored, and no clone one base away is much larger. The sequencer was an Illumina HiSeq 1500. In TCRdb, the public reads were trimmed at Q25 with fastp and aligned with MiXCR, with productive beta chains retained. Duplicate CDR3 protein sequences are folded into a single record with the most common DNA and genes. This sample gives fewer than 350,000 distinct CDR3 sequences in total; more than 8% of them show up just once. The top ten hold 4.3% of the sample. This entry belongs to a study of T cell repertoires in cytomegalovirus infection (dated by TCRdb to the late 2010s). Regarding the research as a whole: The HLA type of each donor mattered for the analysis, because public TCR beta signatures pointed to carriage of CMV infection along with the matching HLA type. What the work shows at the level of the full study, not this receptor alone: Carriers of CMV infection plus the relevant HLA type were discriminated by the cumulative frequency of public TCR beta family members in the study cohort and in an independent approximately 360-donor cohort. The ex vivo response was dominated by HLA-C-restricted CMV-specific TCR beta clonotypes, and the single most frequent clonotype in two of eight donors was supplied by these HLA-C-restricted clonotypes.

V is trimmed back by 6 bases and J by 5 bases, and the junction contains 6 bases that no gene match accounts for. Including cysteine and phenylalanine, the CDR3 has 14 amino acids. Here the CDR3 DNA is all that survives: 42 bases in frame from base 1. From the germline V gene (reference sequence), CDR1 is LNHDA and CDR2 is SQIVND. The receptor's source is a human donor in good health (CMV status not recorded). Some clones in this sample may be carry-over from other donors' samples. Sequenced material: PBMCs. The sequence joins TRBV19 to TRBJ2-7, and 11 junctional nucleotides match TRBD2. The CDR3 reads as follows: CASSLGLAVDEQYF. The nucleotide sequence is given as TGTGCCAGTAGCCTGGGACTAGCGGTGGACGAGCAGTACTTC.